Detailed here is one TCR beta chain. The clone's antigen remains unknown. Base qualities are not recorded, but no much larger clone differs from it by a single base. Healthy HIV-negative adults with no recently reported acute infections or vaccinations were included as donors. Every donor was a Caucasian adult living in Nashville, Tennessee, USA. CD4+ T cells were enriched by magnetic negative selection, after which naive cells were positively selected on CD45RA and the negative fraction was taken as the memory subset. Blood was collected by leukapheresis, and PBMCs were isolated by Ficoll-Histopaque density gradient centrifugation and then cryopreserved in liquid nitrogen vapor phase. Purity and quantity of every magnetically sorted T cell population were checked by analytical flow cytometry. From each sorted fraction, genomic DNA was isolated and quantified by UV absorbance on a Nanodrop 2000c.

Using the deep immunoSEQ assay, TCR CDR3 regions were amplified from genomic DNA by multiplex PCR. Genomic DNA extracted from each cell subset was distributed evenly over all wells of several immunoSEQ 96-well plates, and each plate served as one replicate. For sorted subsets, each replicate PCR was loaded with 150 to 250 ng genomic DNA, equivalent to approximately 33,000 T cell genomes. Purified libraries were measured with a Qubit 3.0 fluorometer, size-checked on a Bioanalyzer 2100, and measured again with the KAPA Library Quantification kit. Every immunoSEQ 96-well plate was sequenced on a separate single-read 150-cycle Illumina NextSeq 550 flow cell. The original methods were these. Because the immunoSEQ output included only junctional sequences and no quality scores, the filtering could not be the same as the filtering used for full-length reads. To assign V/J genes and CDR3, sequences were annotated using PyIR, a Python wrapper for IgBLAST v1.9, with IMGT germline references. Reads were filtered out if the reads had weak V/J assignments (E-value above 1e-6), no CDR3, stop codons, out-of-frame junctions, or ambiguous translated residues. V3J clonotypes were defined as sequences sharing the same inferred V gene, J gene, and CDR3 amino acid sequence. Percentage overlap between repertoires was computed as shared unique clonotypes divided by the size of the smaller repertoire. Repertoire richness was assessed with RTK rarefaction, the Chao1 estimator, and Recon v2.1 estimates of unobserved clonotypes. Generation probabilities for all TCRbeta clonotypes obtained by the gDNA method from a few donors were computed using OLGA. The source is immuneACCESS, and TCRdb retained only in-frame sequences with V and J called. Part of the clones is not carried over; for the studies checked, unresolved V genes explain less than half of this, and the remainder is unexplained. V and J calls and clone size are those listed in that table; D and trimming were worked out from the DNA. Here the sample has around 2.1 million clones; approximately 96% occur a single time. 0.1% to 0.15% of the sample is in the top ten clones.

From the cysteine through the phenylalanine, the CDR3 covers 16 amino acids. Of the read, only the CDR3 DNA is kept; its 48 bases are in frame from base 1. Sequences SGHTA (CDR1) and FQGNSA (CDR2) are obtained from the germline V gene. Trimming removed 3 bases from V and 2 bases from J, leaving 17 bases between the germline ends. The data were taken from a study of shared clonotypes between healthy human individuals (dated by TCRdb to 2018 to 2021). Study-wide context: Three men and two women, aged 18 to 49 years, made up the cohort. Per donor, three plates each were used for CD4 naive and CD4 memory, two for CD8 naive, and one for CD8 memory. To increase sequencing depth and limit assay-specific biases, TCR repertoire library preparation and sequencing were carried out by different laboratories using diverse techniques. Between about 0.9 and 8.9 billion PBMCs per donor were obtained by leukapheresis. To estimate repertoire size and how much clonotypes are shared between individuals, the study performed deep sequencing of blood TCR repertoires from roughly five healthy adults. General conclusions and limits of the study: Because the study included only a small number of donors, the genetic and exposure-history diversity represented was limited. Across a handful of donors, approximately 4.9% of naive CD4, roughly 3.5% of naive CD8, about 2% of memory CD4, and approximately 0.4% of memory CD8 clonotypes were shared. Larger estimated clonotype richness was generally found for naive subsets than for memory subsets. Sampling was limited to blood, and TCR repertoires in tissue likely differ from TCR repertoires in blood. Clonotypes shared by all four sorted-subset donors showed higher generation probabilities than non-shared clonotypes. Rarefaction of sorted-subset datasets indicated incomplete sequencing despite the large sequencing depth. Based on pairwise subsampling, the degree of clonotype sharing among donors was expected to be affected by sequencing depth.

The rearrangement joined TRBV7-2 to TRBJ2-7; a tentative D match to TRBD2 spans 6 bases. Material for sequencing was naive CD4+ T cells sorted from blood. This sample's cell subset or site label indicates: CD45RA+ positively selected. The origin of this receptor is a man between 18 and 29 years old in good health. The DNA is TGTGCCAGCAGCTTCTTAACTGGCGGGGTAACCTACGAGCAGTACTTC. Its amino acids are CASSFLTGGVTYEQYF.